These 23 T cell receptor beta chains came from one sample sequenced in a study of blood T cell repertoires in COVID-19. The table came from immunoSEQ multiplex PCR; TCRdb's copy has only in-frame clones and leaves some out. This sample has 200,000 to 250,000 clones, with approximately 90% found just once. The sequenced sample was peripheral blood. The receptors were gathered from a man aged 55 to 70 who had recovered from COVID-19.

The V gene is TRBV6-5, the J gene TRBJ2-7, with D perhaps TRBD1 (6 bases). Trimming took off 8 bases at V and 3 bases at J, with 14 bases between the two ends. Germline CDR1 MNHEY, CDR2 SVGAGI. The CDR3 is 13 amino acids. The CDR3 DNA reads TGTGCCAGCCAACGGGACACCAGCTACGAGCAGTACTTC. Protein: CASQRDTSYEQYF.

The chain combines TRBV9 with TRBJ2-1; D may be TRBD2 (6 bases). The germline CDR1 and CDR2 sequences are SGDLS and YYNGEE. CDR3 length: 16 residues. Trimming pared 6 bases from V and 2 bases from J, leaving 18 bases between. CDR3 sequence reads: CASNPGGRRTYNEQFF. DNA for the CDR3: TGTGCCAGCAACCCCGGGGGACGGCGAACCTACAATGAGCAGTTCTTC.

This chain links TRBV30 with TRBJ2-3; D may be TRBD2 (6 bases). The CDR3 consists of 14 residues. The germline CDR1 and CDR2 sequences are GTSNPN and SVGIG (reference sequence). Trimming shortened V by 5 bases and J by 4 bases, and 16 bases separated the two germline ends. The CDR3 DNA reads TGTGCCTGGGACGGGGGTGGCGGCGCAGATACGCAGTATTTT. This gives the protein CAWDGGGGADTQYF.

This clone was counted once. CDR3 DNA: TGTGCCAGCAGACCACTAACAGGGTATGGCTACACCTTC. Amino acid sequence: CASRPLTGYGYTF. The chain has TRBV12-3 or TRBV12-4 and TRBJ1-2; D may be TRBD1 (6 bases). V shed 6 bases and J shed 5 bases, with 13 bases lying between them. This CDR3 is built from 13 residues.

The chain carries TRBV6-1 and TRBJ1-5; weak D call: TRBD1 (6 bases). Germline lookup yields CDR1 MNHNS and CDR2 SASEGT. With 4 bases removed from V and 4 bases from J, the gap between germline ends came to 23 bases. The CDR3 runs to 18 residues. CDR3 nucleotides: TGTGCCAGCAGTGCGGCACGCCCCAAGACCGGACAGAATCAGCCCCAGCATTTT. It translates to CASSAARPKTGQNQPQHF.

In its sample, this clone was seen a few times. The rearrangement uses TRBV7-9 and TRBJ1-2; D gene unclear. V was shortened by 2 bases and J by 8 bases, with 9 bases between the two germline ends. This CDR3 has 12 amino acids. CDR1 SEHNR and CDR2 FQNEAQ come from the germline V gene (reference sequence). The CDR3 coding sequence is TGTGCCAGCAGCTTACAAGAGCAAGGCTACACCTTC. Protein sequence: CASSLQEQGYTF.

The CDR3 spells CASSSSAGGWGEQFF. DNA for the CDR3: TGTGCCAGCAGCTCCTCGGCAGGGGGCTGGGGTGAGCAGTTCTTC. The J gene is TRBJ2-1, the V gene TRBV7-3, with TRBD1 matching over 8 bases. CDR3 length equals 15 residues. Per germline, CDR1 SGHTA and CDR2 FQGTGA. Germline trimming cut 4 bases from V and 9 bases from J; bases unmatched to any gene: 11.

The CDR3 reads CASSLRRGRVTGELFF. The CDR3 nucleotides read TGTGCCAGCAGCTTACGGCGGGGGAGGGTCACCGGGGAGCTGTTTTTT. The V gene is TRBV11-2, the J gene TRBJ2-2, with 7 bases matching TRBD2. J was trimmed by 4 bases and V by 2 bases; bases with no gene match: 7. Germline V gene data show CDR1 as SGHAT and CDR2 as FQNNGV. The CDR3 has 16 residues.

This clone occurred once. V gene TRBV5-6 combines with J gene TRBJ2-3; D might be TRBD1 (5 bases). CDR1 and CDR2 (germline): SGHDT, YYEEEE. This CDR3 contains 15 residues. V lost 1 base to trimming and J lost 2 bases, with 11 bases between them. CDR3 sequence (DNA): TGTGCCAGCAGCTTGATCGACAGAAACACAGATACGCAGTATTTT. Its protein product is CASSLIDRNTDTQYF.

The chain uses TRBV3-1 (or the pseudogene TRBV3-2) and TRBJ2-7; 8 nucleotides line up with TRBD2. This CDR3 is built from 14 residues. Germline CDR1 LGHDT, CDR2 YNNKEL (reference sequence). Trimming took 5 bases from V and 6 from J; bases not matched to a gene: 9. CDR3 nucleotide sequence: TGTGCCAGCAGCGTCTCGGCGGGGGGCGGCGAGCAGTACTTC. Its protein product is CASSVSAGGGEQYF.

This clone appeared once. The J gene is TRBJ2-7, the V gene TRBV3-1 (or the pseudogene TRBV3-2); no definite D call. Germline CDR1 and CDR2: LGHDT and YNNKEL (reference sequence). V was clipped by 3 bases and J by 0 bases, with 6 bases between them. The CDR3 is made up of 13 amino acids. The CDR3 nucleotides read TGTGCCAGCAGCCATCTCAGCTCCTACGAGCAGTACTTC. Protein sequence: CASSHLSSYEQYF.

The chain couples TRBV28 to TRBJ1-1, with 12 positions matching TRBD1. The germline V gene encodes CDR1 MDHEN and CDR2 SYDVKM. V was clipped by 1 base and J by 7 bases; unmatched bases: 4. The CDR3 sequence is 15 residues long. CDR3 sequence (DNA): TGTGCCAGCAGTTTATTAGGGACAGGGGGCAATGAAGCTTTCTTT. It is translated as CASSLLGTGGNEAFF.

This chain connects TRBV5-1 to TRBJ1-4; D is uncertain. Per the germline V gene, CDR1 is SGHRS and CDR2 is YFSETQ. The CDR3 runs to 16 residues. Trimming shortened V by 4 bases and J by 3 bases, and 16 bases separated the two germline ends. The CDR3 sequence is CASSHLTGSANEKLFF. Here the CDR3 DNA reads TGCGCCAGCAGCCACCTGACTGGGTCGGCTAATGAAAAACTGTTTTTT.

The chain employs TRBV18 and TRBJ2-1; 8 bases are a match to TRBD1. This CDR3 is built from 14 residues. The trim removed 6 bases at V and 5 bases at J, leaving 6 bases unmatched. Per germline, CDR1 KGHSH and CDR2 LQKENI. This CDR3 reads CASSPDRVDNEQFF. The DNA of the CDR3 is TGTGCCAGCTCCCCGGACAGGGTCGACAATGAGCAGTTCTTC.

The CDR3 reads CASRKQGGTEAFF. DNA of the CDR3: TGTGCCAGCAGAAAACAGGGCGGCACTGAAGCTTTCTTT. This chain links TRBV6-5 with TRBJ1-1; D may be TRBD1 (6 bases). This CDR3 has 13 residues. Germline CDR1 reads MNHEY; CDR2 reads SVGAGI. Trimming pared 6 bases from V and 4 bases from J, leaving 12 bases between.

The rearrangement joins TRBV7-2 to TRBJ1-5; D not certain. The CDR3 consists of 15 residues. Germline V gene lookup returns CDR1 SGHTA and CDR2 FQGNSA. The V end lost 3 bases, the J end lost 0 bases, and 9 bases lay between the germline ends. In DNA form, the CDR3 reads TGTGCCAGCAGCTTCACAATTACTAGCAATCAGCCCCAGCATTTT. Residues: CASSFTITSNQPQHF.

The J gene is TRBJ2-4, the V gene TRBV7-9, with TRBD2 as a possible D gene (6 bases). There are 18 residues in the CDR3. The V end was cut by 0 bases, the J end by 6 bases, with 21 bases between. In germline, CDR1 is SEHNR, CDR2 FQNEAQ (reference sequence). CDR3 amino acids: CASSLAGSSLEGTNIQYF. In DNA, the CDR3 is TGTGCCAGCAGCTTAGCGGGGTCCAGTTTGGAGGGAACAAACATTCAGTACTTC.

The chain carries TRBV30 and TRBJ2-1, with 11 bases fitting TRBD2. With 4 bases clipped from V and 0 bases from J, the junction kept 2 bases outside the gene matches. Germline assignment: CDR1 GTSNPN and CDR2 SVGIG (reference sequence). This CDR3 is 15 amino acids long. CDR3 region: CAWTSGGFSYNEQFF. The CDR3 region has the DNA TGTGCCTGGACTAGCGGGGGGTTCTCCTACAATGAGCAGTTCTTC.

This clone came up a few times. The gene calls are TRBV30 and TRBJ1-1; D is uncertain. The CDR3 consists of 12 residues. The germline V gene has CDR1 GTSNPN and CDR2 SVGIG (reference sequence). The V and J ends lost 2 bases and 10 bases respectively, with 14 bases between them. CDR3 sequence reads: CAWSRASGGAFF. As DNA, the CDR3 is TGTGCCTGGAGTCGAGCGAGTGGTGGAGCTTTCTTT.

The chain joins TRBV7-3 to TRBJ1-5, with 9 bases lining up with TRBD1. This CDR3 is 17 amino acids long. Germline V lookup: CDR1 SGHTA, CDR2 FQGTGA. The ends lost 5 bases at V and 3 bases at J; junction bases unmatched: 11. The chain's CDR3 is CASSPPRTGVLNQPQHF. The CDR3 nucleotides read TGTGCCAGCAGCCCTCCCCGGACAGGGGTCCTCAATCAGCCCCAGCATTTT. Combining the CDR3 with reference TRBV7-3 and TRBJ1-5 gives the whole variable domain GAGVSQTPSNKVTEKGKYVELRCDPISGHTALYWYRQSLGQGPEFLIYFQGTGAADDSGLPNDRFFAVRPEGSVSTLKIQRTERGDSAVYLCASSPPRTGVLNQPQHFGDGTRLSIL.

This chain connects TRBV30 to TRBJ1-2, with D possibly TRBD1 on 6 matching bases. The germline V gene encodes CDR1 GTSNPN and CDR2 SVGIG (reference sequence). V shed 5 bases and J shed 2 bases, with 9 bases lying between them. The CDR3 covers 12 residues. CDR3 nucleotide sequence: TGTGCCTGGGCGACAGGAAACTATGGCTACACCTTC. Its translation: CAWATGNYGYTF.

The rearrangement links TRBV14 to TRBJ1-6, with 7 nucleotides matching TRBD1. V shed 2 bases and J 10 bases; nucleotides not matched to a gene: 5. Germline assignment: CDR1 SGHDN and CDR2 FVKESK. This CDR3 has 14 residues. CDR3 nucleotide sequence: TGTGCCAGCAGCCAATTAACAGGGGTATCACCCCTCCACTTT. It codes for CASSQLTGVSPLHF.

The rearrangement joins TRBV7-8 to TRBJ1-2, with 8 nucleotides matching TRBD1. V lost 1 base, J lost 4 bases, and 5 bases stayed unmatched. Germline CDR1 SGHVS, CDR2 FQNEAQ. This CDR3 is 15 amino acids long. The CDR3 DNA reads TGTGCCAGCAGCTTAGGGACAGGGAGTCTCTATGGCTACACCTTC. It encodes CASSLGTGSLYGYTF.